The following is a TCR beta chain sequence with its context. It has no known antigen specificity. The sample originates from a study of CXCR3-negative and CXCR3-positive naive CD8 T cells (dated by TCRdb to between 2018 and 2021). Concerning the study at large: About 135 million TRB reads were obtained in total, roughly 1.5 +/- 0.3 million reads per library. The diversity and physicochemical repertoire analyses included eleven to twelve donors pooled from two independent experiments. Naive subsets from about 5 donors and memory cells from 3 donors were included in the TRBV-TRBJ cluster analysis.

Each CD8+ T cell subset was flow-sorted in triplicate, with over 250,000 cells per subset placed directly into RLT lysis buffer. To keep memory contaminants out, a stringent definition of naive CD8+ T cells was applied: CD45RO-CCR7+CD27+CD95-. Peripheral blood mononuclear cells were isolated from buffy coats using standard density gradient centrifugation. A FACSAria III was used to flow-sort naive CXCR3-negative and CXCR3-positive CD8+ T cells. Total RNA was extracted from sorted cells using an RNeasy Mini Kit. The CDR3 numbers 16 residues from cysteine through phenylalanine. The record lacks a DNA sequence. CDR1 and CDR2 were assigned from the germline V gene as SGHVS and FNYEAQ. Summary of the overall study and its limitations: Because surface CD5, which is linked to self-reactivity in mice, was comparable between the naive subsets, TCR interaction strength was also inferred from the physicochemical properties of TRB CDR3s. Repertoire diversity was comparably high in both naive subsets but much lower in memory CD8+ T cells. Freshly isolated PBMCs were used for most assays because CXCR3 expression went down partially after cryopreservation. Compared with CXCR3-negative naive cells, CXCR3-positive naive cells had TRB CDR3s with higher hydrophobicity (lower Kidera factor 4), lower energy, and higher strength and volume indices. TRBV-TRBJ usage was similar between naive CXCR3-negative and CXCR3-positive cells from the same donor, while memory cells showed distinct patterns.

These reads were obtained on a NextSeq 550. The Human TCR Profiling Kit (MiLaboratory) was used to prepare UMI-labeled 5' RACE TRB cDNA libraries. The full amount of extracted RNA was used for cDNA synthesis, and the full amount of resulting cDNA was used for PCR amplification. Libraries were prepared in parallel with an identical number of PCR cycles. As for the authors' bioinformatics: MIGEC and MiXCR extracted about 57,000 +/- 9,900 unique UMI-labeled TRB cDNA molecules per library, requiring at least two reads per UMI. An average of about 40,000 +/- 10,000 functional in-frame TRB CDR3 nucleotide clonotypes without stop codons was found per library. Diversity metrics, including normalized Shannon-Wiener and Chao1, were computed in VDJtools after downsampling to 5000 UMI-labeled TRB molecules per sample. Clonotype-size-weighted physicochemical properties of the central five CDR3 residues (interaction energy, strength, volume and Kidera factor 4) were computed in VDJtools. TCRdb reanalyzed the reads, keeping one entry per CDR3 protein sequence and omitting DNA. The V and J calls follow TCRdb's processing rather than the paper's. The record for this sample contains 70,000 to 100,000 distinct CDR3 sequences. Jointly, the top ten make up 1.1% of the sample.

This chain is built from TRBV7-6 and TRBJ2-3; no DNA is available, so the TRBD1 call from TCRdb remains unchecked. The sequence derives from a human donor in good health. Some clones in this sample may be carry-over from other donors' samples. Input material: naive CXCR3- CD8+ T cells from blood. In light of the paper, this sample's cell subset or site label describes: CD45RO-CCR7+CD27+CD95- naive CD8+ T cells lacking CXCR3 (TNR3-). The CDR3 is CASSLAGGRGTDTQYF. With the rest looked up from the reference TRBV7-6 and TRBJ2-3 genes rather than sequenced, the full variable domain is GAGVSQSPRYKVTKRGQDVALRCDPISGHVSLYWYRQALGQGPEFLTYFNYEAQQDKSGLPNDRFSAERPEGSISTLTIQRTEQRDSAMYRCASSLAGGRGTDTQYFGPGTRLTVL.